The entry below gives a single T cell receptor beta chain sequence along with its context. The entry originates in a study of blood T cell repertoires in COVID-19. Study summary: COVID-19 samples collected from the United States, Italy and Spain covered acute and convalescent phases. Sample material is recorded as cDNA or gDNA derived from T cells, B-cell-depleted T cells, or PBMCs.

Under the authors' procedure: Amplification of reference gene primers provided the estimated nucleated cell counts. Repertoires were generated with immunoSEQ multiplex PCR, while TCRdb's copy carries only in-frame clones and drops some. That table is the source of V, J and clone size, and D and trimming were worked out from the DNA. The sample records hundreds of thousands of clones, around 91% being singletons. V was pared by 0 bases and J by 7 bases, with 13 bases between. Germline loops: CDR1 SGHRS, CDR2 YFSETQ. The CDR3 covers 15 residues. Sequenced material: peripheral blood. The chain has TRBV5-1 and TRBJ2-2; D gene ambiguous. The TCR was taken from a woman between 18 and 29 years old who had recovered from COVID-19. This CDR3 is CASSLGQAVGGELFF. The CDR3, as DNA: TGCGCCAGCAGCTTGGGGCAGGCAGTCGGCGGGGAGCTGTTTTTT.